The 23 T cell receptor beta chains listed next were all sequenced from one sample in a study of T cells in tumors after PD-1 blockade. Sequencing used immunoSEQ multiplex PCR; TCRdb keeps in-frame clones, though not all of them. The sample has about 59,000 clones; about 80% are singletons. This sample comprised PBMCs, obtained before anti-PD-1 treatment. These receptors were obtained from a human donor with basal cell carcinoma.

The V gene is TRBV5-5, the J gene TRBJ2-1; 11 bases fit TRBD2. Germline values: CDR1 SGHKS, CDR2 YYEKEE (reference sequence). V gave up 0 bases and J gave up 15 bases; unmatched junction bases: 11. The CDR3 sequence is 15 residues long. The CDR3 protein is CASSLESSGGRSRFF. CDR3 sequence (DNA): TGTGCCAGCAGCTTGGAGTCTAGCGGGGGGCGTAGTCGGTTCTTC.

J is TRBJ1-5 and V is TRBV30; perhaps TRBD1 as D (5 bases). CDR1 is GTSNPN, CDR2 SVGIG, per germline (reference sequence). V was shortened by 4 bases and J by 2 bases, with 9 bases between the two germline ends. This CDR3 is built from 13 residues. CDR3: CAWNQGGNQPQHF. The CDR3 DNA is TGTGCCTGGAACCAGGGAGGCAATCAGCCCCAGCATTTT.

The V call is TRBV18, the J call TRBJ1-4, with D possibly being TRBD1 (5 bases). V was cut by 5 bases and J by 0 bases, with 7 bases left in between. The CDR3 covers 14 residues. In germline, CDR1 is KGHSH, CDR2 LQKENI. CDR3 nucleotides: TGTGCCAGCTCAACAGGACCAACTAATGAAAAACTGTTTTTT. Amino acids: CASSTGPTNEKLFF.

The chain employs TRBV7-9 and TRBJ1-1, with no clear D. CDR3 size: 16 residues. Trimming pared 3 bases from V and 4 bases from J, leaving 18 bases between. CDR1 and CDR2 (germline): SEHNR, FQNEAQ (reference sequence). This CDR3 reads CASSLGGRRRATEAFF. The CDR3 bases are TGTGCCAGCAGCTTGGGTGGGCGGAGACGGGCCACTGAAGCTTTCTTT.

The rearrangement joins TRBV28 to TRBJ1-1; tentatively, D is TRBD1 (5 bases). Germline V gene data show CDR1 as MDHEN and CDR2 as SYDVKM. V lost 5 bases and J 11 bases, leaving 15 bases between the germline ends. The CDR3 is 12 residues long. The CDR3 reads CASSPQGGGAFF. CDR3 bases: TGTGCCAGCAGTCCTCAGGGTGGTGGGGCTTTCTTT. Full variable domain (remainder filled in from reference TRBV28 and TRBJ1-1): DVKVTQSSRYLVKRTGEKVFLECVQDMDHENMFWYRQDPGLGLRLIYFSYDVKMKEKGDIPEGYSVSREKKERFSLILESASTNQTSMYLCASSPQGGGAFFGQGTRLTVV.

The chain carries TRBV11-3 and TRBJ2-2; D uncertain. The CDR3 contains 14 residues. Trimming left V 0 bases short and J 1 base short, with 3 bases between. CDR1 and CDR2 from the germline V gene are SGHNT and YENEEA. The CDR3 nucleotides read TGTGCCAGCAGCTTAGATCAGAACACCGGGGAGCTGTTTTTT. Its protein product is CASSLDQNTGELFF.

The gene calls are TRBV9 and TRBJ2-3; no clear D gene. The V end lost 4 bases, the J end lost 4 bases, and 13 bases lay between the germline ends. Germline V lookup: CDR1 SGDLS, CDR2 YYNGEE. The CDR3 covers 14 residues. The DNA for the CDR3 is TGTGCCAGCAGCTCGAGACTTGAGGCAGATACGCAGTATTTT. This sequence encodes CASSSRLEADTQYF.

This chain uses TRBV12-3 or TRBV12-4 with TRBJ2-3, with D perhaps matching TRBD1 (5 bases). The CDR3 totals 13 residues. Trimming stripped 7 bases from V and 6 bases from J, with 14 bases between. CDR3 sequence reads: CASTLLSGDTQYF. Here the CDR3 DNA reads TGTGCCAGCACCCTTCTATCAGGGGATACGCAGTATTTT.

V usage is TRBV2 and J usage is TRBJ1-4; D not resolved. Germline-derived CDR1 and CDR2 are SNHLY and FYNNEI. V lost 7 bases and J 3 bases, leaving 12 bases between the germline ends. There are 14 residues in the CDR3. This CDR3 is CASILTVANEKLFF. For the CDR3, the DNA is TGTGCCAGCATCCTGACTGTAGCTAATGAAAAACTGTTTTTT.

This clone was counted only a few times. For the CDR3, the DNA is TGTGCCAGCCGGGTGGGAGATACGCAGTATTTT. Protein product: CASRVGDTQYF. The chain has TRBV6-6 and TRBJ2-3, with D hard to call. In germline, CDR1 is MNHNY, CDR2 SVGAGI (reference sequence). This CDR3 has 11 residues. Between the trimmed V and J ends, which lost 8 bases and 5 bases, there was a span of 8 bases.

V is TRBV3-1 (or the pseudogene TRBV3-2) and J is TRBJ2-3, with 11 nucleotides matching TRBD1. V trimming: 4 bases; J trimming: 4 bases; junction bases outside the gene matches: 4. Germline assignment: CDR1 LGHDT and CDR2 YNNKEL (reference sequence). The CDR3 is 15 residues long. CDR3: CASSRTGGYADTQYF. DNA of the CDR3: TGTGCCAGCAGCCGGACAGGGGGCTATGCAGATACGCAGTATTTT.

The DNA of the CDR3 is TGTGCCAGCAGTTACGGACAGGGGGAACACTTCAGGTATACGCAGTATTTT. Its translation is CASSYGQGEHFRYTQYF. This chain connects TRBV6-2 or TRBV6-3 to TRBJ2-3, with 10 nucleotides matching TRBD1. Germline lookup yields CDR1 MNHEY and CDR2 SVGEGT. CDR3 length: 17 residues. V lost 2 bases to trimming and J lost 7 bases; unmatched junction nucleotides: 12.

The chain combines TRBV3-1 (or the pseudogene TRBV3-2) with TRBJ2-1; D might be TRBD2 (5 bases). This CDR3 spans 12 amino acids. CDR1 and CDR2 (germline): LGHDT, YNNKEL (reference sequence). Trimming left V 4 bases short and J 12 bases short, with 13 bases between. The CDR3 here is CASSLLRGSQFF. CDR3 nucleotides: TGTGCCAGCAGCCTTCTCCGGGGTTCGCAGTTCTTC.

V gene TRBV5-6 combines with J gene TRBJ2-7; 9 bases fit TRBD1. Germline V gene data show CDR1 as SGHDT and CDR2 as YYEEEE. The V segment lost 4 bases and the J segment 3 bases; nucleotides outside the gene matches: 11. This CDR3 region has 16 residues. The DNA for the CDR3 is TGTGCCAGCAGCCGTTACAGGGGGCAGTATGGCTACGAGCAGTACTTC. It codes for CASSRYRGQYGYEQYF.

The chain recombines TRBV3-1 (or the pseudogene TRBV3-2) with TRBJ1-2, with 10 bases identical to TRBD1. Germline CDR1 LGHDT, CDR2 YNNKEL (reference sequence). Trimming cost V 2 bases and J 0 bases; bases outside gene matches: 15. This CDR3 spans 20 amino acids. CDR3 nucleotide sequence: TGTGCCAGCAGCCAACGCCGATTAGGACAGGGGGGACAAGCTAACTATGGCTACACCTTC. It translates to CASSQRRLGQGGQANYGYTF.

The table lists this clone with a few counts. V and J are TRBV4-1 and TRBJ2-5; weak D call: TRBD2 (5 bases). Between the trimmed V and J ends, which lost 5 bases and 5 bases, there was a span of 15 bases. The CDR3 totals 14 residues. CDR1 is MGHRA, CDR2 YSYEKL, per germline. The CDR3 loop reads CASSSRTPPETQYF. As DNA, the CDR3 is TGCGCCAGCAGCTCCCGGACTCCACCCGAGACCCAGTACTTC.

This chain connects TRBV20-1 to TRBJ1-2; D gene uncertain. Germline V CDR1 and CDR2: DFQATT, SNEGSKA (reference sequence). Trimming pared 3 bases from V and 2 bases from J, leaving 13 bases between. This CDR3 spans 14 amino acids. DNA for the CDR3: TGCAGTGCTAGTCGTGGTAGGACCAACTATGGCTACACCTTC. Protein: CSASRGRTNYGYTF.

This chain joins TRBV7-3 and TRBJ2-2, with 7 bases matching TRBD1. The CDR3 spans 15 residues. V gave up 5 bases and J gave up 4 bases; unmatched junction bases: 7. Germline CDR1 and CDR2: SGHTA and FQGTGA. CDR3 loop: CASSNPTGATGELFF. The CDR3 region has the DNA TGTGCCAGCAGCAATCCCACAGGGGCCACCGGGGAGCTGTTTTTT.

The V and J genes are TRBV5-1 and TRBJ2-5; D not resolved. Trimming left V 4 bases short and J 3 bases short, with 10 bases between. The CDR3 is made up of 13 amino acids. CDR1 and CDR2 from the germline V gene are SGHRS and YFSETQ. This chain's CDR3 is CASSPVGKETQYF. As DNA, the CDR3 is TGCGCCAGCAGCCCGGTGGGGAAAGAGACCCAGTACTTC.

This chain connects TRBV12-3 or TRBV12-4 to TRBJ1-1; D is unclear. Trimming left V 8 bases short and J 1 base short, with 8 bases between. CDR3 size: 12 residues. CDR3 protein: CASDTRNTEAFF. CDR3 DNA sequence: TGTGCCAGCGACACAAGGAACACTGAAGCTTTCTTT.

This chain joins TRBV7-9 and TRBJ1-5; TRBD1 aligns across 9 bases. CDR3 length: 17 amino acids. CDR1 and CDR2 from the germline V gene are SEHNR and FQNEAQ (reference sequence). Trimming at V came to 1 base and at J to 3 bases, leaving 7 bases not matched to a gene. DNA of the CDR3: TGTGCCAGCAGCTTAGGGGACAGGGCGGCTTACAATCAGCCCCAGCATTTT. Its protein is CASSLGDRAAYNQPQHF.

The count of this clone is one. The CDR3 sequence is CASSQAKRGAAVNIQYF. The CDR3 DNA is TGTGCCAGCAGCCAAGCGAAGCGGGGGGCGGCCGTGAACATTCAGTACTTC. The V gene is TRBV4-2, the J gene TRBJ2-4; the match to TRBD2 covers 9 bases. The V segment lost 1 base and the J segment 7 bases; nucleotides outside the gene matches: 11. Germline V gene sequence: CDR1 LGHNA, CDR2 YNFKEQ. The CDR3 contains 17 residues.

The CDR3 here is CASSLEPGRLNYGYTF. The CDR3 bases are TGTGCCAGCAGCTTAGAGCCGGGGAGGTTAAACTATGGCTACACCTTC. The chain links TRBV7-3 to TRBJ1-2, with D unclear. The CDR3 contains 16 residues. CDR1 SGHTA and CDR2 FQGTGA come from the germline V gene. Trimming left V 2 bases short and J 2 bases short, with 15 bases between.